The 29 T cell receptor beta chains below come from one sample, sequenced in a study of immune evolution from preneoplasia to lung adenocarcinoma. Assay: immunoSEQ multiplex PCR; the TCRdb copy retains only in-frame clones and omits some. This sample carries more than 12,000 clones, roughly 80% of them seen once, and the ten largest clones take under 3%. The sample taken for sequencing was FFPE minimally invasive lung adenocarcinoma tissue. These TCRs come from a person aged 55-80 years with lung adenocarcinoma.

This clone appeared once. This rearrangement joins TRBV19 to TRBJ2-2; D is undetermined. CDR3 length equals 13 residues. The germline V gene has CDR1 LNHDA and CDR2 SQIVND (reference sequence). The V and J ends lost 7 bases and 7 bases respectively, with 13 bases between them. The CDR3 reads CASITATGGELFF. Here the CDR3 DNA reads TGTGCCAGTATAACAGCCACGGGCGGGGAGCTGTTTTTT.

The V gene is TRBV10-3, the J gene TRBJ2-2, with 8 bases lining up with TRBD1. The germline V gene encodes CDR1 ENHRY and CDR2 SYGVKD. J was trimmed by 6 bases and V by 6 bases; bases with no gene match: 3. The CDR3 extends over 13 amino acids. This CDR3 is CAISGQGAGELFF. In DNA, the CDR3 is TGTGCCATCAGCGGACAGGGTGCCGGGGAGCTGTTTTTT.

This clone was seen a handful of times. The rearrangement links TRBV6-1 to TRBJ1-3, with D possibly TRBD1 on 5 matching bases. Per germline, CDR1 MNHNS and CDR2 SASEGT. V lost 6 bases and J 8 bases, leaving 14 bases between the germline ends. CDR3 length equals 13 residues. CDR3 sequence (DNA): TGTGCCAGCAGCCGGGACTCCCTGGACACCATATATTTT. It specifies CASSRDSLDTIYF.

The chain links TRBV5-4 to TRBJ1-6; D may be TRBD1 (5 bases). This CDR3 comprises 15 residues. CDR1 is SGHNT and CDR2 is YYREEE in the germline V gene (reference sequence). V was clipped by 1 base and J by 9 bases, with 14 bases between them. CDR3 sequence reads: CASSLKGDGSSPLHF. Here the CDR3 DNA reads TGTGCCAGCAGCTTGAAAGGGGACGGGAGTTCACCCCTCCACTTT.

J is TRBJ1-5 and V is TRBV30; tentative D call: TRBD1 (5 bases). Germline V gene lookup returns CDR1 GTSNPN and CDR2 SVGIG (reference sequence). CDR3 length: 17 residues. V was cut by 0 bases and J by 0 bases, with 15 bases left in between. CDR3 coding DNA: TGTGCCTGGAGTGTAGGTGGGGCAGAGCGTAGCAATCAGCCCCAGCATTTT. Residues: CAWSVGGAERSNQPQHF.

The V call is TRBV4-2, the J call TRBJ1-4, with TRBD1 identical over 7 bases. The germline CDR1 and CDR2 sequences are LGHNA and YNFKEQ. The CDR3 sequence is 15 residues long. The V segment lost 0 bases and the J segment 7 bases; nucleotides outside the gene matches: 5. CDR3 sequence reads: CASSQDQGEGEKLFF. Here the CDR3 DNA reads TGTGCCAGCAGCCAAGACCAGGGGGAGGGTGAAAAACTGTTTTTT.

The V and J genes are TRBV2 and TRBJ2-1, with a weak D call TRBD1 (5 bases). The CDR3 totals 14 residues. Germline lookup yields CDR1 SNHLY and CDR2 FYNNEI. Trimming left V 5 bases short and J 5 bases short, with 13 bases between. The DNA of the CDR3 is TGTGCCAGCAGTCAGGGTTTTGTGAACAATGAGCAGTTCTTC. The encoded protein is CASSQGFVNNEQFF.

The CDR3 loop reads CATWTGNQPQHF. The CDR3 DNA is TGTGCCACCTGGACAGGGAATCAGCCCCAGCATTTT. V is TRBV28 and J is TRBJ1-5; 8 bases fit TRBD1. Germline assignment: CDR1 MDHEN and CDR2 SYDVKM. This CDR3 comprises 12 residues. The V segment lost 10 bases and the J segment 4 bases; nucleotides outside the gene matches: 3.

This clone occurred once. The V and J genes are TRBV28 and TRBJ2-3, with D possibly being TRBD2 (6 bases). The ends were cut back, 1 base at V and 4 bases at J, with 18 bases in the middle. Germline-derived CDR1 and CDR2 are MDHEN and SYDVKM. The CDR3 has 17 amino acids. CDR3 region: CASSLYQGIGGADTQYF. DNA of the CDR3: TGTGCCAGCAGTTTATACCAGGGAATCGGGGGAGCAGATACGCAGTATTTT.

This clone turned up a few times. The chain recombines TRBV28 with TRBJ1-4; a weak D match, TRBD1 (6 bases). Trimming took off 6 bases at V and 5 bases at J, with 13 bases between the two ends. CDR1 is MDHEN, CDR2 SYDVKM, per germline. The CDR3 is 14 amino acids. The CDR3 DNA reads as TGTGCCAGCAGCAAACAGGGAAGCAATGAAAAACTGTTTTTT. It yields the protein CASSKQGSNEKLFF.

The CDR3, as DNA: TGTGCCAGCAGCTCTAGGACAGGGGCCCCCGGGGAGCTGTTTTTT. It is translated as CASSSRTGAPGELFF. The chain is built from TRBV7-3 and TRBJ2-2, with TRBD1 identical over 9 bases. CDR3 size: 15 residues. Germline V gene lookup returns CDR1 SGHTA and CDR2 FQGTGA. The V and J ends lost 4 bases and 6 bases, in that order; junction bases with no gene match: 6.

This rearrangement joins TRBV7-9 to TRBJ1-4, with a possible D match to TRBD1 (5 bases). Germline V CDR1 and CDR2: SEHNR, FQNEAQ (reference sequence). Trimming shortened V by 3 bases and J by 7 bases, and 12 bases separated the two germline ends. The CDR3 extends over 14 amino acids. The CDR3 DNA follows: TGTGCCAGCAGCTTCGCAGCGGGGCGTGAAAAACTGTTTTTT. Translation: CASSFAAGREKLFF. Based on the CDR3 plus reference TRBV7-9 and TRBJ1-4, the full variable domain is DTGVSQNPRHKITKRGQNVTFRCDPISEHNRLYWYRQTLGQGPEFLTYFQNEAQLEKSRLLSDRFSAERPKGSFSTLEIQRTEQGDSAMYLCASSFAAGREKLFFGSGTQLSVL.

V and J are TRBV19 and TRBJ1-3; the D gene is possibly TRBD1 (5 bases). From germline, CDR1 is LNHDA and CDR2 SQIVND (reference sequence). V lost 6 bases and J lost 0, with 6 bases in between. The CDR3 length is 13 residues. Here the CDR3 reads CASRGVSGNTIYF. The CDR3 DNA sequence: TGTGCCAGTAGGGGGGTCTCTGGAAACACCATATATTTT.

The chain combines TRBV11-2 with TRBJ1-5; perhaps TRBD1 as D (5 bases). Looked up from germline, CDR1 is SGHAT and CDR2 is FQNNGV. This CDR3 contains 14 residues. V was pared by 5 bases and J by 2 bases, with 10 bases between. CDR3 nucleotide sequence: TGTGCCAGCAGCCCTAGGGGTGGCAATCAGCCCCAGCATTTT. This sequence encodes CASSPRGGNQPQHF. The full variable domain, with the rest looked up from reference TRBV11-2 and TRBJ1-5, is EAGVAQSPRYKIIEKRQSVAFWCNPISGHATLYWYQQILGQGPKLLIQFQNNGVVDDSQLPKDRFSAERLKGVDSTLKIQPAKLEDSAVYLCASSPRGGNQPQHFGDGTRLSIL.

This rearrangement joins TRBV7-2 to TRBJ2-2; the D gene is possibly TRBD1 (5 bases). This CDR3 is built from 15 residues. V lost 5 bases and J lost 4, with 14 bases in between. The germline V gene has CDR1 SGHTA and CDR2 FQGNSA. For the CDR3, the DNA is TGTGCCAGCAGCATAGGGGCCCTTGGCACCGGGGAGCTGTTTTTT. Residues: CASSIGALGTGELFF.

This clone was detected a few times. Here the CDR3 DNA reads TGTGCCAGCAGCCGCCGCGGTACTAATGAAAAACTGTTTTTT. Encoded protein: CASSRRGTNEKLFF. The J gene is TRBJ1-4, the V gene TRBV5-6, with no clear D. Germline V gives CDR1 SGHDT, CDR2 YYEEEE. The CDR3 is 14 residues long. Trimming removed 4 bases from V and 2 bases from J, with 9 bases in between.

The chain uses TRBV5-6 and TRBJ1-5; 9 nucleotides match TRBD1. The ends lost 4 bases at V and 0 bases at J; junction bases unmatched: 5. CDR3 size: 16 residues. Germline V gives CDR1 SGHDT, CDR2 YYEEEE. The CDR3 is CASSPDRGNSNQPQHF. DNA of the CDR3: TGTGCCAGCAGCCCCGACAGGGGGAATAGCAATCAGCCCCAGCATTTT.

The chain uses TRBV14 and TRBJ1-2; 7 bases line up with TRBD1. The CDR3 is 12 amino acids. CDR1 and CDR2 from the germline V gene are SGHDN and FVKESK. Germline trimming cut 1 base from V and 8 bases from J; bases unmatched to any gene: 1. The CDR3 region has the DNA TGTGCCAGCAGCCAAGTAGGGGGCGGCTACACCTTC. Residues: CASSQVGGGYTF.

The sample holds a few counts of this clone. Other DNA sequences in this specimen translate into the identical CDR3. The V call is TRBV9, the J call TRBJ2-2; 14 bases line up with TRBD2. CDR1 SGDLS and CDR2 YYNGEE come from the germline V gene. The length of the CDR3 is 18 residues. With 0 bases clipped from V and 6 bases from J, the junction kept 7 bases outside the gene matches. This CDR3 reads CASSVATGLAGVPGELFF. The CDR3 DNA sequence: TGTGCCAGCAGCGTAGCTACGGGACTAGCGGGGGTACCCGGGGAGCTGTTTTTT.

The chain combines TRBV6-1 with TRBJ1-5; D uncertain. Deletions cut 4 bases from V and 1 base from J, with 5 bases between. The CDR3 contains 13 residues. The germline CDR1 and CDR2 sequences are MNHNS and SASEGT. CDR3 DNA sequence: TGTGCCAGCAGTGGTTTGAGCAATCAGCCCCAGCATTTT. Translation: CASSGLSNQPQHF.

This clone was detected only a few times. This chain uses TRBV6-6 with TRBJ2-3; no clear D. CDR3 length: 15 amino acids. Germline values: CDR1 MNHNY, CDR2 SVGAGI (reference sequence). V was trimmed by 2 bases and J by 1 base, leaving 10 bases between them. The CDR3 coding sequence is TGTGCCAGCAGTTACGACGTCCGACGCACAGATACGCAGTATTTT. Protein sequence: CASSYDVRRTDTQYF.

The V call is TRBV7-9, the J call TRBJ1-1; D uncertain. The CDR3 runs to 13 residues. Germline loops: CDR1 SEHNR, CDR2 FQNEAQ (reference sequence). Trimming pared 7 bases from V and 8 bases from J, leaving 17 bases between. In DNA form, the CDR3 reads TGTGCCAGCACCCTTAGTTCAGGCAGGGAAGCTTTCTTT. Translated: CASTLSSGREAFF.

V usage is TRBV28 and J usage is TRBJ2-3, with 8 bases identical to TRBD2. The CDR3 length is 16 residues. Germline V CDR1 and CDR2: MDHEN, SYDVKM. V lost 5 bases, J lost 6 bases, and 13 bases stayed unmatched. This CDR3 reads CASSLPGAGGGDTQYF. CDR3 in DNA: TGTGCCAGCAGTCTCCCCGGGGCGGGAGGAGGGGATACGCAGTATTTT.

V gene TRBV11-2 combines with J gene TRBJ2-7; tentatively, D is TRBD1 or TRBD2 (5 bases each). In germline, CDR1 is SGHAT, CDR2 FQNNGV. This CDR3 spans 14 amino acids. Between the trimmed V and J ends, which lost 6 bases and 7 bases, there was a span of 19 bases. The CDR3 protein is CASSDVGTPGEQYF. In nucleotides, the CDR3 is TGTGCCAGCAGTGATGTGGGGACCCCAGGGGAGCAGTACTTC. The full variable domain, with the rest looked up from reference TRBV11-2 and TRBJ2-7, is EAGVAQSPRYKIIEKRQSVAFWCNPISGHATLYWYQQILGQGPKLLIQFQNNGVVDDSQLPKDRFSAERLKGVDSTLKIQPAKLEDSAVYLCASSDVGTPGEQYFGPGTRLTVT.

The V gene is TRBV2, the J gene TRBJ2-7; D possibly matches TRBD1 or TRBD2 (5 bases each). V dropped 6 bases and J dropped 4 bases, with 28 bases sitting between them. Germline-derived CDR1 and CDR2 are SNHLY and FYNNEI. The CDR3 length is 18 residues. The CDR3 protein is CASSAGRDEGYLRYEQYF. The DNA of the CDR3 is TGTGCCAGCAGCGCCGGCCGGGACGAAGGATACCTACGGTACGAGCAGTACTTC. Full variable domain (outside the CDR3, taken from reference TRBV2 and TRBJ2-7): EPEVTQTPSHQVTQMGQEVILRCVPISNHLYFYWYRQILGQKVEFLVSFYNNEISEKSEIFDDQFSVERPDGSNFTLKIRSTKLEDSAMYFCASSAGRDEGYLRYEQYFGPGTRLTVT.

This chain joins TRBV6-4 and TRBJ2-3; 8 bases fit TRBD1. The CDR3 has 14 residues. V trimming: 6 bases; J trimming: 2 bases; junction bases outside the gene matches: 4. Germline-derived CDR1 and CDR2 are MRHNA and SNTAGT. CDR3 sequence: CASSETGATDTQYF. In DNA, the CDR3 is TGTGCCAGCAGCGAGACAGGGGCCACAGATACGCAGTATTTT.

Here the CDR3 reads CASGRGQSFNYGYTF. The CDR3 nucleotides read TGTGCCAGCGGGCGCGGGCAGAGCTTTAACTATGGCTACACCTTC. The V call is TRBV27, the J call TRBJ1-2; D is undetermined. The ends were cut back, 8 bases at V and 1 base at J, with 17 bases in the middle. This CDR3 is built from 15 residues. Germline V gives CDR1 MNHEY, CDR2 SMNVEV (reference sequence).

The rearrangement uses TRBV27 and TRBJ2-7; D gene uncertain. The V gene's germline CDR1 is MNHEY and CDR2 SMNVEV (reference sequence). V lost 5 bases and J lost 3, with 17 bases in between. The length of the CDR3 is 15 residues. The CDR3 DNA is TGTGCCAGCAGTCCGACGAGTGGCCACGGCTACGAGCAGTACTTC. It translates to CASSPTSGHGYEQYF.

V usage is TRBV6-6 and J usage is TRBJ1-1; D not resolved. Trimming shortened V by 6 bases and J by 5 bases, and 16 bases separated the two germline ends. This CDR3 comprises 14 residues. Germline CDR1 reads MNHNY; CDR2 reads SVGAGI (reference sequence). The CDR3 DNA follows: TGTGCCAGCAGGGATCTACAAGAGTCTACTGAAGCTTTCTTT. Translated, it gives CASRDLQESTEAFF.